This TCR beta chain was recovered during a study of breast tumors, draining lymph nodes, adjacent tissues. Each CDR3 protein gets one entry after TCRdb re-called the multiplex PCR reads with MiXCR. The repertoire holds approximately 210,000 distinct CDR3 sequences, with roughly a third as singletons. At least ten counts were recorded for this clonotype. Trimming removed 4 bases from V and 0 bases from J, with 8 bases in between. Germline CDR1 reads SGDLS; CDR2 reads YYNGEE. The CDR3 sequence is 14 residues long. Breast cancer patients provided tissue from their axillary draining lymph nodes. Sequencing was done on a sample of axillary lymph node tissue. The source is a female donor with breast cancer. Some clones in this sample may be carry-over from other donors' samples. This chain uses TRBV9 with TRBJ1-3; unclear D gene. The chain's CDR3 is CASSPEGSGNTIYF. Written as DNA, the CDR3 is TGTGCCAGCAGCCCCGAGGGCTCTGGAAACACCATATATTTT.